The 30 T cell receptor beta chains reported below all come from one sample, sequenced in a study of T cells after yellow fever vaccination. Using its own MiXCR run on the 5' RACE reads, TCRdb lists one record per CDR3 protein. The table records 100,000 to 150,000 distinct CDR3 sequences, approximately 8.4% of them present only once. The sequences come from CD8+ T cells sorted from PBMCs, collected on the day of the yellow fever booster vaccination. The receptors come from a man younger than 35 who received the YFV17D yellow fever vaccine.

The chain employs TRBV7-9 and TRBJ1-4; maybe TRBD1 (6 bases). Germline values: CDR1 SEHNR, CDR2 FQNEAQ (reference sequence). CDR3 length: 16 amino acids. V was pared by 5 bases and J by 13 bases, with 26 bases between. This CDR3 reads CASSLGGRTAPFGLFF. DNA of the CDR3: TGTGCCAGCAGCCTCGGTGGGCGGACAGCTCCGTTCGGACTGTTTTTT.

The chain links TRBV7-8 to TRBJ2-2; D call uncertain. The CDR3 runs 15 residues. V was trimmed by 4 bases and J by 6 bases, leaving 15 bases between them. The V gene's germline CDR1 is SGHVS and CDR2 FQNEAQ. The CDR3 DNA follows: TGTGCCAGCAGCTCTTTAAGAGCTACCGCCGGGGAGCTGTTTTTT. Its translation: CASSSLRATAGELFF.

V and J are TRBV4-1 and TRBJ1-4; D is perhaps TRBD1 (5 bases). The CDR3 runs 16 residues. The germline V and J ends were trimmed by 4 bases and 7 bases, with 19 bases remaining between them. The germline gives CDR1 MGHRA, CDR2 YSYEKL. This CDR3 reads CASSLGRQWSVEKLFF. DNA for the CDR3: TGCGCCAGCAGCCTTGGCAGACAGTGGTCTGTTGAAAAACTGTTTTTT.

This clonotype was detected only a few times. J is TRBJ1-2 and V is TRBV5-5; no clear D gene. Germline V CDR1 and CDR2: SGHKS, YYEKEE (reference sequence). Trimming removed 4 bases at V and 3 bases at J, with 4 bases between. This CDR3 region has 11 residues. CDR3 DNA: TGTGCCAGCAGCCCCGACTATGGCTACACCTTC. Translated, it gives CASSPDYGYTF.

This clonotype was recorded many times. The rearrangement uses TRBV11-2 and TRBJ2-5; 8 positions agree with TRBD1. Germline lookup yields CDR1 SGHAT and CDR2 FQNNGV. The CDR3 sequence is 14 residues long. Trimming took 5 bases from V and 5 from J; bases not matched to a gene: 7. The CDR3 here is CASSVMDRAETQYF. In DNA, the CDR3 is TGTGCCAGCAGCGTCATGGACAGGGCGGAGACCCAGTACTTC.

This clonotype was observed a handful of times. At one end the junction does not follow the germline gene, possibly because of a read error. The chain couples TRBV7-9 to TRBJ2-1, with D possibly TRBD2 on 5 matching bases. The germline V gene encodes CDR1 SEHNR and CDR2 FQNEAQ (reference sequence). The CDR3 is 16 residues long. The CDR3: CDSTWERDSPYNEQFF. Written as DNA, the CDR3 is TGTGACAGCACCTGGGAGAGGGATAGTCCCTACAATGAGCAGTTCTTC.

This clonotype has only a few counts. This chain links TRBV14 with TRBJ2-1, with D maybe TRBD1 (6 bases). V was trimmed by 1 base and J by 3 bases, leaving 16 bases between them. This CDR3 comprises 17 residues. Germline CDR1 reads SGHDN; CDR2 reads FVKESK. The CDR3 reads CASSQVGGQTRYNEQFF. The CDR3 nucleotides are TGTGCCAGCAGCCAAGTTGGAGGACAGACCCGCTACAATGAGCAGTTCTTC. Filled out from reference TRBV14 and TRBJ2-1, the complete variable domain reads EAGVTQFPSHSVIEKGQTVTLRCDPISGHDNLYWYRRVMGKEIKFLLHFVKESKQDESGMPNNRFLAERTGGTYSTLKVQPAELEDSGVYFCASSQVGGQTRYNEQFFGPGTRLTVL.

The V and J genes are TRBV6-1 and TRBJ1-4, with D possibly being TRBD1 (5 bases). The CDR3 consists of 15 residues. Germline values: CDR1 MNHNS, CDR2 SASEGT. V dropped 7 bases and J dropped 8 bases, with 20 bases sitting between them. The CDR3 region is CASTPPAGLNEKLFF. CDR3 coding DNA: TGTGCCAGCACCCCGCCAGCAGGGTTGAACGAAAAACTGTTTTTT.

This clonotype was counted a few times. The rearrangement uses TRBV6-4 and TRBJ2-1, with 7 bases identical to TRBD2. The germline V gene has CDR1 MRHNA and CDR2 SNTAGT. This CDR3 has 13 amino acids. The V segment lost 6 bases and the J segment 10 bases; nucleotides outside the gene matches: 9. The CDR3 DNA sequence: TGTGCCAGCAGCCCTGGGGCCGGGAGGGAGCAGTTCTTC. Translation gives CASSPGAGREQFF.

V and J are TRBV20-1 and TRBJ2-3, with 9 bases aligning to TRBD2. After removal of 2 bases from V and 4 bases from J, the junction contained 10 bases not matched to a gene. This CDR3 has 16 residues. Germline-derived CDR1 and CDR2 are DFQATT and SNEGSKA (reference sequence). The CDR3 sequence is CSARKRASGDSDTQYF. The DNA for the CDR3 is TGCAGTGCTAGAAAAAGAGCTAGCGGGGACTCAGATACGCAGTATTTT.

This clonotype has at least ten counts. V usage is TRBV27 and J usage is TRBJ2-7; 7 nucleotides match TRBD1. Germline loops: CDR1 MNHEY, CDR2 SMNVEV (reference sequence). The CDR3 covers 13 residues. V gave up 6 bases and J gave up 6 bases; unmatched junction bases: 8. Here the CDR3 DNA reads TGTGCCAGCAGGGGGGACAGTGACCCCGAGCAGTACTTC. The encoded protein is CASRGDSDPEQYF.

This clonotype was detected only a few times. This sequence joins TRBV24-1 and TRBJ2-1; a possible D gene is TRBD1 (5 bases). Germline V gene sequence: CDR1 KGHDR, CDR2 SFDVKD. Trimming pared 4 bases from V and 8 bases from J, leaving 14 bases between. There are 14 residues in the CDR3. The CDR3, as DNA: TGTGCCACCAGTGAGGGCAGACAGTTGCATGAGCAGTTCTTC. Translated, it gives CATSEGRQLHEQFF.

The chain recombines TRBV6-2 or TRBV6-3 with TRBJ2-7, with unresolved D. Trimming removed 8 bases at V and 0 bases at J, with 11 bases between. Germline-derived CDR1 and CDR2 are MNHEY and SVGEGT. The CDR3 covers 13 residues. The CDR3, as DNA: TGTGCCAGCCAGTGGAGAACCTCCTACGAGCAGTACTTC. Translating gives CASQWRTSYEQYF.

The rearrangement uses TRBV12-3 or TRBV12-4 and TRBJ2-2; TRBD2 matches 10 bases. V lost 6 bases to trimming and J lost 6 bases; unmatched junction nucleotides: 7. The CDR3 is 15 residues long. The CDR3 loop is CASSPSAGGPGELFF. As DNA, the CDR3 is TGTGCCAGCAGCCCCTCAGCGGGGGGGCCCGGGGAGCTGTTTTTT.

V is TRBV6-2 or TRBV6-3 and J is TRBJ1-5; tentatively, D is TRBD1 (5 bases). CDR1 and CDR2 from the germline V gene are MNHEY and SVGEGT. The CDR3 totals 12 residues. V lost 3 bases, J lost 15 bases, and 15 bases lay in between. The CDR3 region is CASSYGALWPHF. The DNA for the CDR3 is TGTGCCAGCAGTTATGGGGCCTTGTGGCCGCATTTT.

This clonotype has a count of ten or more. The chain links TRBV4-3 to TRBJ2-3; D is perhaps TRBD2 (5 bases). The CDR3 covers 15 residues. The V gene lost 1 base and the J gene lost 5 bases, with 13 bases spanning the gap. From germline, CDR1 is LGHNA and CDR2 YSLEER. The CDR3 region is CASSQGIRSGDTQYF. The DNA of the CDR3 is TGCGCCAGCAGCCAAGGGATCCGGAGCGGAGATACGCAGTATTTT.

V usage is TRBV5-6 and J usage is TRBJ2-5; maybe TRBD1 (6 bases). The V end was cut by 4 bases, the J end by 0 bases, with 13 bases between. The CDR3 sequence is 15 residues long. Germline CDR1 SGHDT, CDR2 YYEEEE. The CDR3 nucleotides read TGTGCCAGCAGCCTCGGACAGAGTTACCAAGAGACCCAGTACTTC. Protein sequence: CASSLGQSYQETQYF.

This clonotype has just a few counts. The V and J genes are TRBV20-1 and TRBJ2-3; 10 nucleotides line up with TRBD2. V shed 6 bases and J 1 base; nucleotides not matched to a gene: 7. Germline V lookup: CDR1 DFQATT, CDR2 SNEGSKA (reference sequence). The CDR3 has 15 residues. The CDR3 sequence is CSANDGTSGTDTQYF. CDR3 DNA: TGCAGTGCAAACGACGGGACTAGCGGCACAGATACGCAGTATTTT.

The rearrangement uses TRBV5-5 and TRBJ1-5; D not certain. Deletions cut 4 bases from V and 1 base from J, with 9 bases between. Germline lookup yields CDR1 SGHKS and CDR2 YYEKEE (reference sequence). This CDR3 has 14 amino acids. The CDR3 here is CASSAFLSNQPQHF. DNA for the CDR3: TGTGCCAGCAGCGCCTTCCTAAGCAATCAGCCCCAGCATTTT.

The chain couples TRBV29-1 to TRBJ1-1; D is ambiguous. The CDR3 is 13 residues long. The germline gives CDR1 SQVTM, CDR2 ANQGSEA. V gave up 1 base and J gave up 1 base, with 7 bases separating them. CDR3 nucleotide sequence: TGCAGCGTTGAAGGCGGAGAGAACACTGAAGCTTTCTTT. This codes for CSVEGGENTEAFF.

This chain links TRBV12-3 or TRBV12-4 with TRBJ1-2; D may be TRBD1 (5 bases). Between the trimmed V and J ends, which lost 5 bases and 4 bases, there was a span of 14 bases. The CDR3 extends over 14 amino acids. The CDR3 is CASSDTGAVYGYTF. The CDR3 DNA is TGTGCCAGCAGTGACACCGGGGCCGTCTATGGCTACACCTTC.

In this sample, this clonotype turned up a few times. The chain combines TRBV5-1 with TRBJ2-7, with TRBD2 matching over 7 bases. Germline assignment: CDR1 SGHRS and CDR2 YFSETQ. The CDR3 runs 15 residues. J lost 0 bases, V lost 5 bases, and 8 bases had no gene match. DNA of the CDR3: TGCGCCAGCAGGGGGGGGACCACAAGCTCCTACGAGCAGTACTTC. Its protein is CASRGGTTSSYEQYF.

This clonotype was seen a handful of times. The chain recombines TRBV11-2 with TRBJ2-7; D unclear. The CDR3 covers 14 residues. CDR1 and CDR2 from the germline V gene are SGHAT and FQNNGV. V lost 1 base to trimming and J lost 3 bases, with 10 bases between them. Here the CDR3 reads CASSLAIGYYEQYV. Here the CDR3 DNA reads TGTGCCAGCAGCTTAGCTATCGGCTACTACGAGCAGTACGTC.

This clonotype was seen ten or more times. This chain connects TRBV4-1 to TRBJ2-3, with no clear D. Germline loops: CDR1 MGHRA, CDR2 YSYEKL. V lost 0 bases, J lost 6 bases, and 13 bases lay in between. This CDR3 is 15 amino acids long. The CDR3 spells CASSQESPARDTQYF. CDR3 bases: TGCGCCAGCAGCCAAGAGTCTCCGGCCCGGGATACGCAGTATTTT.

The sample holds many counts of this clonotype. This chain connects TRBV6-6 to TRBJ1-1, with a possible D match to TRBD1 (6 bases). Germline lookup yields CDR1 MNHNY and CDR2 SVGAGI (reference sequence). This CDR3 is built from 16 residues. V was shortened by 9 bases and J by 1 base, with 21 bases between the two germline ends. The CDR3 region is CASLMLIGQWNTEAFF. CDR3 nucleotide sequence: TGTGCCAGTTTGATGCTAATTGGACAGTGGAACACTGAAGCTTTCTTT.

The V and J genes are TRBV6-2 or TRBV6-3 and TRBJ1-5; 7 bases match TRBD1. The CDR3 runs 13 residues. Germline V gives CDR1 MNHEY, CDR2 SVGEGT. V lost 6 bases to trimming and J lost 4 bases; unmatched junction nucleotides: 3. CDR3 loop: CASRPGQNQPQHF. For the CDR3, the DNA is TGTGCCAGCAGACCGGGACAGAATCAGCCCCAGCATTTT.

This clonotype was observed a handful of times. The chain links TRBV20-1 to TRBJ2-1, with D possibly matching TRBD2 (5 bases). V lost 6 bases and J 6 bases, leaving 9 bases between the germline ends. Germline-derived CDR1 and CDR2 are DFQATT and SNEGSKA (reference sequence). The CDR3 is 11 residues long. The CDR3 DNA sequence: TGCAGTGCACCTACTAGCAATGAGCAGTTCTTC. Translation gives CSAPTSNEQFF.

This clonotype has just a few counts. This chain connects TRBV20-1 to TRBJ2-7; D tentatively fits TRBD1 or TRBD2 (5 bases each). V was shortened by 3 bases and J by 6 bases, with 12 bases between the two germline ends. Germline V gene lookup returns CDR1 DFQATT and CDR2 SNEGSKA (reference sequence). This CDR3 spans 12 amino acids. The chain's CDR3 is CSARGPSGEQYV. CDR3 nucleotides: TGCAGTGCTAGGGGACCCTCGGGCGAGCAGTACGTC.

This clonotype came up many times. V and J are TRBV7-9 and TRBJ2-7; D uncertain. V was trimmed by 5 bases and J by 2 bases, leaving 19 bases between them. CDR3 length: 16 amino acids. Germline loops: CDR1 SEHNR, CDR2 FQNEAQ (reference sequence). The CDR3 coding sequence is TGTGCCAGCAGCCCCCTCGGAAAGCTAATTCCCTACGAGCAGTACTTC. It is translated as CASSPLGKLIPYEQYF.

This clonotype has just a few counts. The rearrangement uses TRBV5-1 and TRBJ1-2; D gene unclear. Germline V lookup: CDR1 SGHRS, CDR2 YFSETQ. This CDR3 has 14 amino acids. V was shortened by 1 base and J by 4 bases, with 11 bases between the two germline ends. The CDR3 bases are TGCGCCAGCAGCTTGTCTATTGAGGCCTATGGCTACACCTTC. Residues: CASSLSIEAYGYTF.